This T cell receptor beta chain was observed in a study of blood T cell repertoires in COVID-19. After removal of 9 bases from V and 2 bases from J, the junction contained 4 bases not matched to a gene. The CDR3 covers 15 residues. Germline CDR1 and CDR2: LNHDA and SQIVND (reference sequence). Sequencing used immunoSEQ multiplex PCR; TCRdb keeps in-frame clones, though not all of them. The sample records about 82,000 clones, roughly 89% being singletons. The sequenced sample consisted of PBMCs or T cells enriched from blood (not recorded which). This TCR was sampled from a woman between 50 and 59 years old with acute COVID-19. The genes are TRBV19 and TRBJ2-6; 10 positions match TRBD1. DNA for the CDR3: TGTGCCAGCGGGACAGGGGAGACTGGGGCCAACGTCCTGACTTTC. As protein: CASGTGETGANVLTF.